This TCR beta chain appears in the sequencing data of a study of tumor-infiltrating lymphocytes in primary liver carcinoma. Researchers drew blood RNA from unsorted whole blood and extracted germline DNA as well. The germline V gene has CDR1 MGHRA and CDR2 YSYEKL. This CDR3 comprises 18 residues. V dropped 1 base and J dropped 1 base, with 16 bases sitting between them. Production of TCR beta cDNA used around 500 ng total RNA together with a constant-region primer. Generation of the TCR beta libraries relied on three nested multiplex PCR rounds using slightly modified ARM-PCR. Forward primers for TRBV1-TRBV30 and a C-beta reverse primer served the first two PCR rounds, at about 11 cycles each. TCRdb analysed the multiplex PCR reads with MiXCR anew, one entry per CDR3 protein. Altogether 300,000 to 400,000 distinct CDR3 sequences are present, about two thirds being singletons, with the ten largest covering 5.5% to 7%.

Study conclusions and caveats: Tumors and blood were compared for top-250-clone fraction, and tumors had the significantly higher value (p = 0.039). Lower overlap was observed for tumor-adjacent and tumor-blood pairs relative to tumor region pairs.

This clonotype appeared once. Its antigen is currently unknown. A clone one base away is much larger, so this may be a read error. This TCR was sampled from a man between 35 and 55 years old with primary liver carcinoma and hepatitis B virus infection. Sequencing was carried out using peripheral blood. The chain employs TRBV4-1 and TRBJ2-2; perhaps TRBD2 as D (7 bases). The CDR3 is CASSQGGLTGGNTGELFF. CDR3 nucleotide sequence: TGCGCCAGCAGCCAAGGGGGGCTAACGGGAGGGAACACCGGGGAGCTGTTTTTT.